The source of this T cell receptor (beta chain) is a study of T-cell memory formation after mild COVID-19. The overall study: Across donors, TCR clusters were largely donor specific. General study findings and limits: CD4/CD8 balance held among clones contracting day 15 to 85, and later expanders leaned CD4+. Memory cells collected pre-infection included some clones that later responded, suggesting cross-reactive memory joined.

TCRdb processed the 5' RACE reads anew with MiXCR; each CDR3 protein has one entry. The sample includes roughly 350,000 distinct CDR3 sequences, 21% seen only once; the top ten take around 13%. This clonotype was found a few times. Its antigen is currently unknown. With V trimmed by 4 bases and J by 5 bases, 7 bases remained unmatched. This CDR3 is built from 15 residues. Germline V gene data show CDR1 as SGDLS and CDR2 as YYNGEE. The chain is built from TRBV9 and TRBJ2-5; 11 bases map to TRBD2. Specimen: PBMCs or a T cell subset sorted from them (not recorded which). The sequence came from an adult woman who had mild COVID-19 (a few samples of this study predate the infection). Cell type and time point are not known. Written as DNA, the CDR3 is TGTGCCAGCAGCCCTGGACTAGCGGGCCGGGAGACCCAGTACTTC. This codes for CASSPGLAGRETQYF.